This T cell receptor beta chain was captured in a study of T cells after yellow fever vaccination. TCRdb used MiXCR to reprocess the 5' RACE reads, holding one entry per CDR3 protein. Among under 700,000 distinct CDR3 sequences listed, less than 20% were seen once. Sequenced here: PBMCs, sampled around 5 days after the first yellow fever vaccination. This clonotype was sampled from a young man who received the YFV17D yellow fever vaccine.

The CDR3 DNA follows: TGTGCCAGCAGGGGGGCAGCCAAAAACATTCAGTACTTC. It translates to CASRGAAKNIQYF. The genes are TRBV7-2 and TRBJ2-4; weak D call: TRBD1 (6 bases). Trimming cost V 6 bases and J 0 bases, with 6 bases left between them. The CDR3 totals 13 residues. Germline V lookup: CDR1 SGHTA, CDR2 FQGNSA.